Following are 14 T cell receptor beta chains from one sample sequenced in a study of tumor-infiltrating lymphocytes in primary liver carcinoma. Germline DNA was also extracted, and blood RNA derived from unsorted whole blood. From around 500 ng of total RNA, TCR beta-specific cDNA was reverse-transcribed using a constant-region primer. A slightly modified ARM-PCR protocol with three nested multiplex PCR rounds produced these TCR beta libraries. TRBV1-TRBV30 forward primers and a C-beta reverse primer were used in the first two PCR rounds, which each ran for 9 to 10 cycles. TCRdb passed the multiplex PCR reads through MiXCR, listing each CDR3 protein once. The profile shows 200,000 or so distinct CDR3 sequences, 65% of them singletons. The sequenced sample was peripheral blood. These receptors all stem from a woman aged 60 to 75 with primary liver carcinoma and hepatitis B virus infection.

Details on this clonotype: One end of the junction varies from germline; a read error may be responsible. The chain combines TRBV7-9 with TRBJ2-6; D is undetermined. The CDR3 length is 18 residues. From germline, CDR1 is SEHNR and CDR2 FQNEAQ (reference sequence). The CDR3 here is CASSLRDSLLSGVNVLTF. The CDR3 DNA reads as TGTGCCAGCAGCTTAAGAGACTCACTTCTCTCTGGGGTCAACGTCCTGACTTTC. Full variable domain (remainder filled in from reference TRBV7-9 and TRBJ2-6): DTGVSQNPRHKITKRGQNVTFRCDPISEHNRLYWYRQTLGQGPEFLTYFQNEAQLEKSRLLSDRFSAERPKGSFSTLEIQRTEQGDSAMYLCASSLRDSLLSGVNVLTFGAGSRLTVL.

Points on this clonotype: This clone may be a read error of a much larger clone one base away. The chain couples TRBV5-6 to TRBJ1-2; tentatively, D is TRBD1 (6 bases). Trimming cost V 0 bases and J 2 bases, with 20 bases left between them. This CDR3 is built from 18 residues. The germline CDR1 and CDR2 sequences are SGHDT and YYEEEE. Here the CDR3 reads CASSLGVSGTTNNYGYTF. DNA for the CDR3: TGTGCCAGCAGCTTGGGAGTTTCTGGGACAACCAACAACTATGGCTACACCTTC.

This clonotype is classed as medium-sized. The CDR3 DNA sequence: TGTGCCAGCAGCTCGTCCTTCACTGGGGATACGCAGTATTTT. This gives the protein CASSSSFTGDTQYF. The chain uses TRBV11-2 and TRBJ2-3; D gene ambiguous. Per germline, CDR1 SGHAT and CDR2 FQNNGV. CDR3 length: 14 amino acids. V was trimmed by 4 bases and J by 6 bases, leaving 14 bases between them.

Comments on this clonotype: A much larger clone sits a single nucleotide away, making a read error possible. The chain couples TRBV5-1 to TRBJ1-1, with TRBD1 identical over 9 bases. Germline V gives CDR1 SGHRS, CDR2 YFSETQ. V shed 3 bases, J shed 0 bases, and the junction held 9 bases outside the gene matches. CDR3 size: 17 residues. The DNA for the CDR3 is TGCGCCAGCAGCTCGCGGGACAGGGTGCTCCTGAACACTGAAGCTTTCTTT. Translating it yields CASSSRDRVLLNTEAFF.

Concerning this clonotype itself: A read error may account for a junction end that differs from germline. The chain links TRBV11-2 to TRBJ2-1; 11 nucleotides align to TRBD1. Germline loops: CDR1 SGHAT, CDR2 FQNNGV. The CDR3 covers 16 residues. The CDR3 is CANRISGTGGYNEQSF. DNA for the CDR3: TGTGCCAACAGGATATCCGGGACAGGGGGATACAATGAGCAGTCCTTC.

About this clonotype itself: One end of the junction is discordant with germline, which a read error may explain. CDR3 sequence: CAISEERAPGEGEQFF. CDR3 coding DNA: TGTGCCATCAGCGAAGAACGGGCTCCGGGAGAGGGTGAGCAGTTCTTC. The chain couples TRBV11-3 to TRBJ2-1, with D perhaps TRBD2 (6 bases). This CDR3 region has 16 residues. In germline, CDR1 is SGHNT, CDR2 YENEEA.

Worth noting for this clonotype: The conserved closing phenylalanine or tryptophan is absent in this CDR3, likely reflecting a read error. The V gene is TRBV10-3, the J gene TRBJ1-1; 7 nucleotides match TRBD1. The length of the CDR3 is 13 residues. Germline V gives CDR1 ENHRY, CDR2 SYGVKD. V was pared by 2 bases and J by 4 bases, with 1 base of the junction left unmatched. Here the CDR3 DNA reads TGTGCCATCAGTGAGCGGGACAGCACTGAAGCTTTCTCT. Amino acid sequence: CAISERDSTEAFS.

A note on this clonotype: A much more abundant neighbour one base away suggests this may be a read error. The genes are TRBV11-3 and TRBJ1-2; 9 bases align to TRBD1. The CDR3 is made up of 16 amino acids. Germline V gene lookup returns CDR1 SGHNT and CDR2 YENEEA. V dropped 7 bases and J dropped 8; count of bases not matched to a gene: 17. The CDR3 spells CASNSRTGEPFGGYTF. Here the CDR3 DNA reads TGTGCCAGCAACTCAAGGACAGGGGAGCCTTTCGGAGGCTACACCTTC.

The chain combines TRBV24-1 with TRBJ2-1, with 10 bases matching TRBD2. Looked up from germline, CDR1 is KGHDR and CDR2 is SFDVKD. Trimming took 3 bases from V and 0 from J; bases not matched to a gene: 4. This CDR3 has 17 amino acids. This CDR3 reads CATSDTSSGSSYNEQFF. CDR3 sequence (DNA): TGTGCCACCAGTGATACGTCTAGCGGGAGCTCCTACAATGAGCAGTTCTTC.

To note about this clonotype: A read error may account for a junction end that differs from germline. V is TRBV11-2 and J is TRBJ2-1; D is possibly TRBD2 (6 bases). CDR3 length: 17 amino acids. In germline, CDR1 is SGHAT, CDR2 FQNNGV. DNA of the CDR3: TGTGCCAGCAGCCCCCCCCTCCTGGCGGGAACTTACAGTGAGCAGTTCTTC. As protein: CASSPPLLAGTYSEQFF.

This clonotype was counted a single time. This sequence may be a read error, since a much larger clone differs from it by one base. V gene TRBV4-1 combines with J gene TRBJ1-1, with 7 positions matching TRBD1. The CDR3 sequence is 16 residues long. Germline CDR1 and CDR2: MGHRA and YSYEKL. CDR3 in DNA: TGCGCCAGCAGCCAAGAAGGCGGGACAGCGAACTCTGAAGCTTTCTTT. This codes for CASSQEGGTANSEAFF.

The rearrangement uses TRBV29-1 and TRBJ2-7; tentatively, D is TRBD1 (6 bases). V gave up 5 bases and J gave up 9 bases, with 14 bases separating them. The CDR3 contains 11 residues. Germline CDR1 SQVTM, CDR2 ANQGSEA. The CDR3 loop reads CSVITGSGQYF. CDR3 nucleotide sequence: TGCAGCGTTATAACAGGGTCAGGGCAGTACTTC.

Comment on this clonotype: An end of the junction does not agree with germline; a read error may underlie this. The J gene is TRBJ2-7, the V gene TRBV12-3 or TRBV12-4; 13 bases agree with TRBD2. This CDR3 spans 17 amino acids. CDR3 DNA sequence: TGTGCCTGCAGTCCTTCCCTGGGACTAGCGGGAATGTACGAGCAGTACTTC. Protein product: CACSPSLGLAGMYEQYF.

This clonotype appeared once. This clone may be a read error of a much larger clone one base away. Because the CDR3 is missing its conserved closing phenylalanine or tryptophan, this is likely a read error. The V and J genes are TRBV12-3 or TRBV12-4 and TRBJ2-7, with D tentatively TRBD1 (7 bases). V was clipped by 3 bases and J by 2 bases, with 11 bases between them. The CDR3 is 14 residues long. The CDR3 DNA reads as TGTGCCAGCAGTTTCGGAGGGGGCCCCTACGAGCAGTACCTC. This gives the protein CASSFGGGPYEQYL.